The 28 T cell receptor beta chains below come from one sample, sequenced in a study of blood T cell repertoires in COVID-19. Clones were sequenced by immunoSEQ multiplex PCR, and TCRdb holds only the in-frame ones, with some missing. This table has a few hundred thousand clones, approximately 90% appearing once. Sequencing used PBMCs or T cells enriched from blood (not recorded which). All receptors derive from a middle-aged woman who had been exposed to COVID-19.

This chain joins TRBV30 and TRBJ1-4; 9 nucleotides align to TRBD1. CDR3 length: 15 residues. From germline, CDR1 is GTSNPN and CDR2 SVGIG (reference sequence). Trimming took 1 base from V and 5 from J; bases not matched to a gene: 5. Written as DNA, the CDR3 is TGTGCCTGGAGTGACACCGGGACAGGGAATGAAAAACTGTTTTTT. Residues: CAWSDTGTGNEKLFF.

This clone showed up just once. The chain combines TRBV27 with TRBJ1-1, with 10 bases fitting TRBD1. This CDR3 is built from 14 residues. In germline, CDR1 is MNHEY, CDR2 SMNVEV (reference sequence). J gave up 4 bases and V 4 bases, and 3 bases lay outside the gene matches. The CDR3 sequence is CASSSDRGTTEAFF. The CDR3 DNA is TGTGCCAGCAGTTCGGACAGGGGGACCACTGAAGCTTTCTTT.

The CDR3 loop is CASGLVIRGTNYGYTF. DNA of the CDR3: TGTGCTAGTGGTTTGGTAATTCGGGGTACTAACTATGGCTACACCTTC. The V and J genes are TRBV12-5 and TRBJ1-2, with D hard to call. Germline V gene sequence: CDR1 LGHNT, CDR2 FRNRAP. The CDR3 extends over 16 amino acids. Trimming took 0 bases from V and 0 from J, leaving 11 bases between them.

V gene TRBV12-5 combines with J gene TRBJ2-1, with 16 bases aligning to TRBD2. This CDR3 comprises 18 residues. In germline, CDR1 is LGHNT, CDR2 FRNRAP. Trimming at V came to 4 bases and at J to 0 bases, leaving 3 bases not matched to a gene. CDR3 loop: CASGSGLAGGSSYNEQFF. The CDR3 DNA sequence: TGTGCTAGTGGTTCGGGACTAGCGGGGGGGTCCTCCTACAATGAGCAGTTCTTC.

The chain links TRBV30 to TRBJ1-2, with D possibly being TRBD1 (6 bases). The CDR3 length is 12 residues. The germline V gene encodes CDR1 GTSNPN and CDR2 SVGIG (reference sequence). With 5 bases removed from V and 3 bases from J, the gap between germline ends came to 10 bases. CDR3 coding DNA: TGTGCCTGGGGGGGCGAAGACTATGGCTACACCTTC. Translated: CAWGGEDYGYTF.

The chain is built from TRBV6-5 and TRBJ1-2, with a weak D call TRBD1 (6 bases). Germline values: CDR1 MNHEY, CDR2 SVGAGI. Trimming removed 10 bases at V and 2 bases at J, with 20 bases between. CDR3 length: 15 amino acids. Here the CDR3 reads CATTTLETGNYGYTF. The CDR3 coding sequence is TGTGCCACTACAACTCTGGAGACAGGCAACTATGGCTACACCTTC.

This clone was seen a handful of times. V is TRBV5-1 and J is TRBJ1-4, with TRBD1 as a possible D gene (5 bases). CDR1 SGHRS and CDR2 YFSETQ come from the germline V gene. CDR3 length: 17 residues. V was pared by 7 bases and J by 2 bases, with 21 bases between. CDR3 sequence (DNA): TGCGCCAGCTTTCCGGAGCCCAGGGTCGGCACTAATGAAAAACTGTTTTTT. This translates into CASFPEPRVGTNEKLFF.

The rearrangement uses TRBV7-2 and TRBJ1-2; D is possibly TRBD1 (6 bases). This CDR3 comprises 14 residues. Trimming shortened V by 5 bases and J by 8 bases, and 18 bases separated the two germline ends. Germline CDR1 and CDR2: SGHTA and FQGNSA. The CDR3 reads CASSLHQGRGGYTF. The DNA for the CDR3 is TGTGCCAGCAGCCTCCACCAGGGGAGGGGAGGCTACACCTTC.

The rearrangement uses TRBV7-9 and TRBJ1-2; D call uncertain. In germline, CDR1 is SEHNR, CDR2 FQNEAQ (reference sequence). The CDR3 is 13 residues long. Between the trimmed V and J ends, which lost 5 bases and 4 bases, there was a span of 11 bases. The CDR3 reads CASSPRTTYGYTF. Written as DNA, the CDR3 is TGTGCCAGCAGCCCTAGAACCACCTATGGCTACACCTTC.

The chain employs TRBV7-9 and TRBJ1-4; unclear D gene. This CDR3 is 16 amino acids long. V shed 1 base and J shed 6 bases, with 15 bases lying between them. From germline, CDR1 is SEHNR and CDR2 FQNEAQ (reference sequence). CDR3 residues: CASSLGVRGEDEKLFF. In DNA form, the CDR3 reads TGTGCCAGCAGCTTAGGTGTGCGCGGAGAGGATGAAAAACTGTTTTTT.

The chain joins TRBV7-2 to TRBJ2-7; weak D call: TRBD1 (5 bases). The ends were cut back, 3 bases at V and 0 bases at J, with 21 bases in the middle. CDR1 is SGHTA and CDR2 is FQGNSA in the germline V gene. The CDR3 is made up of 18 amino acids. The DNA of the CDR3 is TGTGCCAGCAGCTTTAGGGTCTTCAGGACACCGGGCTCCTACGAGCAGTACTTC. Translating it yields CASSFRVFRTPGSYEQYF.

This chain joins TRBV18 and TRBJ2-1; D possibly corresponds to TRBD2 (5 bases). This CDR3 has 17 residues. Per germline, CDR1 KGHSH and CDR2 LQKENI. Deletions cut 6 bases from V and 1 base from J, with 19 bases between. In DNA form, the CDR3 reads TGTGCCAGCTCTCGAGCTAGCTCCTCTTTTTCCTACAATGAGCAGTTCTTC. Its translation is CASSRASSSFSYNEQFF.

The chain joins TRBV6-4 to TRBJ1-5, with 10 bases identical to TRBD1. Trimming removed 4 bases from V and 2 bases from J; junction bases left unmatched: 5. This CDR3 is built from 16 residues. Germline V gives CDR1 MRHNA, CDR2 SNTAGT. CDR3 region: CASSGRDRGGNQPQHF. As DNA, the CDR3 is TGTGCCAGCAGTGGCCGGGACAGGGGAGGCAATCAGCCCCAGCATTTT.

This clone was seen only once. The chain uses TRBV7-8 and TRBJ1-1; 8 positions match TRBD1. The junction had 10 bases not matched to a gene; V was cut back by 3 bases and J by 7 bases. CDR3 size: 15 residues. The germline V gene has CDR1 SGHVS and CDR2 FQNEAQ. In DNA form, the CDR3 reads TGTGCCAGCAGCTTTGAGACAGGGGCGACCGGTGAAGCTTTCTTT. This translates into CASSFETGATGEAFF.

J is TRBJ1-5 and V is TRBV18; 7 bases align to TRBD1. The CDR3 is 16 residues long. J gave up 2 bases and V 6 bases, and 10 bases lay outside the gene matches. The germline gives CDR1 KGHSH, CDR2 LQKENI. CDR3 amino acids: CASSDSGTEGNQPQHF. The CDR3 DNA reads as TGTGCCAGCTCCGACTCCGGGACAGAGGGCAATCAGCCCCAGCATTTT. Looking up the rest from reference TRBV18 and TRBJ1-5 gives the full variable domain: NAGVMQNPRHLVRRRGQEARLRCSPMKGHSHVYWYRQLPEEGLKFMVYLQKENIIDESGMPKERFSAEFPKEGPSILRIQQVVRGDSAAYFCASSDSGTEGNQPQHFGDGTRLSIL.

The chain joins TRBV2 to TRBJ1-2; no clear D gene. CDR1 and CDR2 (germline): SNHLY, FYNNEI. Trimming left V 6 bases short and J 2 bases short, with 10 bases between. The CDR3 runs 13 residues. DNA for the CDR3: TGTGCCAGCAGCGTTCGTCCGAACTATGGCTACACCTTC. It translates to CASSVRPNYGYTF.

Concerning this clone itself: The same CDR3 can be traced to other DNA sequences in this sample. The chain uses TRBV5-1 and TRBJ1-2; D possibly corresponds to TRBD1 (6 bases). Trimming removed 2 bases at V and 4 bases at J, with 12 bases between. This CDR3 contains 14 residues. From germline, CDR1 is SGHRS and CDR2 YFSETQ. The CDR3 reads CASSLRTDLYGYTF. The CDR3 nucleotides are TGCGCCAGCAGCTTAAGGACAGACCTCTATGGCTACACCTTC. Filled out from reference TRBV5-1 and TRBJ1-2, the complete variable domain reads KAGVTQTPRYLIKTRGQQVTLSCSPISGHRSVSWYQQTPGQGLQFLFEYFSETQRNKGNFPGRFSGRQFSNSRSEMNVSTLELGDSALYLCASSLRTDLYGYTFGSGTRLTVV.

This chain links TRBV19 with TRBJ1-2; tentatively, D is TRBD1 (5 bases). The germline CDR1 and CDR2 sequences are LNHDA and SQIVND (reference sequence). V was cut by 3 bases and J by 4 bases, with 12 bases left in between. This CDR3 contains 14 residues. The CDR3 DNA follows: TGTGCCAGTAGTATTGGTCAGGGCGGCTATGGCTACACCTTC. This translates into CASSIGQGGYGYTF.

V is TRBV14 and J is TRBJ2-3; D may be TRBD2 (6 bases). Deletions cut 0 bases from V and 1 base from J, with 11 bases between. CDR1 is SGHDN and CDR2 is FVKESK in the germline V gene. The CDR3 sequence is 16 residues long. CDR3 loop: CASSQEQGGGTDTQYF. CDR3 DNA sequence: TGTGCCAGCAGCCAAGAGCAGGGCGGGGGCACAGATACGCAGTATTTT.

The chain has TRBV12-5 and TRBJ1-1, with a tentative D call TRBD1 (6 bases). Trimming pared 3 bases from V and 8 bases from J, leaving 10 bases between. Germline V CDR1 and CDR2: LGHNT, FRNRAP. The CDR3 has 12 amino acids. The CDR3 DNA sequence: TGTGCTAGTGGTTTACAGGGTTGGGAAGCTTTCTTT. Translation gives CASGLQGWEAFF.

This chain joins TRBV15 and TRBJ2-7, with D perhaps TRBD1 (6 bases). The length of the CDR3 is 17 residues. CDR1 LNHNV and CDR2 YYDKDF come from the germline V gene (reference sequence). Trimming removed 0 bases from V and 2 bases from J, with 17 bases in between. CDR3 nucleotide sequence: TGTGCCACCAGCAGAGATCCTGGTCAGGGGACAACCTACGAGCAGTACTTC. It codes for CATSRDPGQGTTYEQYF. The complete variable domain, with remaining parts taken from reference TRBV15 and TRBJ2-7, reads DAMVIQNPRYQVTQFGKPVTLSCSQTLNHNVMYWYQQKSSQAPKLLFHYYDKDFNNEADTPDNFQSRRPNTSFCFLDIRSPGLGDTAMYLCATSRDPGQGTTYEQYFGPGTRLTVT.

V is TRBV30 and J is TRBJ2-2, with D maybe TRBD1 (6 bases). V was clipped by 1 base and J by 6 bases, with 6 bases between them. CDR3 length equals 12 residues. Germline loops: CDR1 GTSNPN, CDR2 SVGIG (reference sequence). The CDR3: CAWSEGAGELFF. The CDR3 DNA reads TGTGCCTGGAGTGAGGGGGCCGGGGAGCTGTTTTTT.

The chain carries TRBV6-5 and TRBJ1-2; weak D call: TRBD1 (6 bases). Germline CDR1 MNHEY, CDR2 SVGAGI. This CDR3 is 14 amino acids long. The V end was cut by 1 base, the J end by 4 bases, with 10 bases between. CDR3 DNA sequence: TGTGCCAGCAGTTACTTTAAGGACAGCTATGGCTACACCTTC. It specifies CASSYFKDSYGYTF.

This rearrangement joins TRBV10-3 to TRBJ1-4; D remains unclear. The V end lost 2 bases, the J end lost 5 bases, and 12 bases lay between the germline ends. Germline V gene sequence: CDR1 ENHRY, CDR2 SYGVKD. The CDR3 extends over 15 amino acids. CDR3 amino acids: CAISEGPGYNEKLFF. The CDR3 nucleotides read TGTGCCATCAGTGAGGGTCCGGGATACAATGAAAAACTGTTTTTT.

CDR3 nucleotide sequence: TGTGCCAGCAGTTACCGGACAGGGAGGAATCAAGAGACCCAGTACTTC. It is translated as CASSYRTGRNQETQYF. This sequence joins TRBV7-2 and TRBJ2-5, with 8 bases aligning to TRBD1. In germline, CDR1 is SGHTA, CDR2 FQGNSA. J was trimmed by 2 bases and V by 6 bases; bases with no gene match: 11. The CDR3 length is 16 residues.

The table lists this clone with a count of one. The chain combines TRBV4-1 with TRBJ1-5; D not certain. V lost 1 base to trimming and J lost 8 bases, with 12 bases between them. Germline lookup yields CDR1 MGHRA and CDR2 YSYEKL. The CDR3 runs to 14 residues. CDR3 DNA: TGCGCCAGCAGCCAAGTCCAGTCGGAGGAGCCCCAGCATTTT. It yields the protein CASSQVQSEEPQHF.

The chain employs TRBV30 and TRBJ1-1; weak D call: TRBD1 (6 bases). Germline CDR1 and CDR2: GTSNPN and SVGIG (reference sequence). This CDR3 has 13 residues. Trimming removed 3 bases at V and 5 bases at J, with 13 bases between. Here the CDR3 reads CAWRAGVWTEAFF. DNA for the CDR3: TGTGCCTGGAGGGCAGGGGTTTGGACTGAAGCTTTCTTT.

This rearrangement joins TRBV7-9 to TRBJ1-4; the D gene is possibly TRBD1 (6 bases). The germline CDR1 and CDR2 sequences are SEHNR and FQNEAQ (reference sequence). The CDR3 is 15 amino acids. The germline V and J ends were trimmed by 5 bases and 4 bases, with 14 bases remaining between them. In DNA form, the CDR3 reads TGTGCCAGCAGCCCCCGGACAGACAGTAATGAAAAACTGTTTTTT. It codes for CASSPRTDSNEKLFF.